The text below deals with one T cell receptor (beta chain). The sample comes from a study of blood T cell repertoires in COVID-19. Overall study context: T cells, B-cell-depleted T cells, or PBMCs provided the cDNA or gDNA that served as material.

Sequenced by immunoSEQ multiplex PCR; TCRdb stores in-frame clones only, minus some. The data hold some 200,000 clones, with 84% observed a single time. Sequencing was carried out using PBMCs or T cells enriched from blood (not recorded which). The receptor was isolated from a man between 40 and 49 years old who had recovered from COVID-19.

As DNA, the CDR3 is TGTGCCAGCTCACCATTTCAGATAGGGGAAAATCAGCCCCAGCATTTT. It is translated as CASSPFQIGENQPQHF. The chain couples TRBV18 to TRBJ1-5; TRBD1 is a possible D gene (5 bases). This CDR3 is 16 amino acids long. The V end lost 2 bases, the J end lost 4 bases, and 15 bases lay between the germline ends. Germline CDR1 KGHSH, CDR2 LQKENI.